The next 5 T cell receptor beta chains were all read from a single sample in a study of blood T cell repertoires in COVID-19. The assay was immunoSEQ multiplex PCR, and TCRdb's table has in-frame clones only and misses some. Of tens of thousands of clones in the sample, approximately 85% are singletons; the top ten hold 4.5% to 5%. The sample taken for sequencing was peripheral blood. These receptors all come from a human donor in a cohort sampled during active COVID-19.

The DNA of the CDR3 is TGTGCCAGCAGCGTCGAGAGGCGGGAATCCGGGGCCAACGTCCTGACTTTC. Its translation: CASSVERRESGANVLTF. The chain carries TRBV9 and TRBJ2-6, with D perhaps matching TRBD2 (6 bases). Germline V gives CDR1 SGDLS, CDR2 YYNGEE. V was shortened by 2 bases and J by 4 bases, with 16 bases between the two germline ends. The CDR3 sequence is 17 residues long.

This chain links TRBV6-5 with TRBJ1-1, with a possible D match to TRBD1 (5 bases). CDR3 size: 15 residues. The V gene lost 0 bases and the J gene lost 6 bases, with 14 bases spanning the gap. Germline assignment: CDR1 MNHEY and CDR2 SVGAGI. Here the CDR3 reads CASSYSRRGYSEAFF. The CDR3 bases are TGTGCCAGCAGTTACTCCCGGCGGGGGTACTCTGAAGCTTTCTTT.

This rearrangement joins TRBV28 to TRBJ1-5; TRBD1 matches 7 bases. The J segment lost 3 bases and the V segment lost 6 bases, leaving 5 bases of the junction unmatched. CDR3 length equals 14 residues. In germline, CDR1 is MDHEN, CDR2 SYDVKM. Here the CDR3 reads CASRPGGNNQPQHF. For the CDR3, the DNA is TGTGCCAGCAGACCAGGGGGGAACAATCAGCCCCAGCATTTT.

The V gene is TRBV5-6, the J gene TRBJ2-1; D is perhaps TRBD2 (6 bases). V lost 1 base and J lost 1, with 9 bases in between. The CDR3 sequence is 15 residues long. Germline V CDR1 and CDR2: SGHDT, YYEEEE. Written as DNA, the CDR3 is TGTGCCAGCAGCTTGACGGGAGCTTCCTACAATGAGCAGTTCTTC. Its translation: CASSLTGASYNEQFF.

V is TRBV10-3 and J is TRBJ2-7; D may be TRBD1 (6 bases). This CDR3 contains 14 residues. Germline CDR1 is ENHRY and CDR2 is SYGVKD. Trimming stripped 11 bases from V and 2 bases from J, with 19 bases between. The DNA of the CDR3 is TGTGCCGCCTGCAAGGGCCAGGGGCCCTACGAGCAGTACTTC. Protein sequence: CAACKGQGPYEQYF.